The text below deals with one T cell receptor beta chain. No antigen is known for it. These data originate in a study of CXCR3-negative and CXCR3-positive naive CD8 T cells. General study results and limits: After cryopreservation, CXCR3 expression dropped partially; most assays used fresh PBMCs. Greater hydrophobicity was found in TRB CDR3s of CXCR3-positive naive cells than of CXCR3-negative naive cells.

All TRB cDNA libraries came from 5' RACE performed with UMI labels. Using the 5' RACE reads, TCRdb records one entry per CDR3 protein without DNA. In all, the sample yields around 130,000 distinct CDR3 sequences. Input material: naive CXCR3+ CD8+ T cells from blood. Subset denoted: CD45RO-CCR7+CD27+CD95- naive CD8+ T cells expressing CXCR3 (TNR3+). The TCR was taken from a human donor in good health. Some clones in this sample may be carry-over from other donors' samples.

The CDR3 region is CASSYDSWNTEAFF. This chain links TRBV6-5 with TRBJ1-1; TCRdb outputs TRBD1, but without DNA this stays unchecked. This CDR3 comprises 14 residues. Germline values: CDR1 MNHEY, CDR2 SVGAGI.